Below, 18 T cell receptor beta chains from the same sample are listed, as sequenced in a study of T cells in women clearing cervical HPV infection. Sequenced by immunoSEQ multiplex PCR; TCRdb stores in-frame clones only, minus some. This table lists roughly 14,000 clones. The specimen sequenced was blood buffy coat. These receptors originate from a woman between 18 and 70 years old with a cervical HPV16 infection that either progressed to CIN3+ or cleared (not recorded which).

Of note for this clone: Sequencing ends 3 residues short of the CDR3 end; the germline J gene provides the rest. The rearrangement links TRBV10-3 to TRBJ1-2; TRBD1 matches 8 bases. CDR3 length: 13 residues. Germline V gene data show CDR1 as ENHRY and CDR2 as SYGVKD. The J segment lost 4 bases and the V segment lost 4 bases, leaving 2 bases of the junction unmatched. The DNA read from the CDR3 is TGTGCCATCAGTGGGACAGGGAGCTATGGC. It yields the protein CAISGTGSYG. The whole CDR3 protein is CAISGTGSYGYTF.

With regard to this clone: The read ends 3 residues shy of where the CDR3 ends; the end is completed using the germline J gene. This chain joins TRBV2 and TRBJ2-3; no clear D gene. Trimming pared 5 bases from V and 1 base from J, leaving 10 bases between. Germline values: CDR1 SNHLY, CDR2 FYNNEI. The CDR3 is 14 amino acids. The DNA read from the CDR3 is TGTGCCAGCAGTCCTATACCCGGCACAGATACG. Protein sequence: CASSPIPGTDT. In full, the CDR3 reads CASSPIPGTDTQYF.

A remark on this clone: The read halts 3 residues ahead of the CDR3 end, with the missing end drawn from the germline J gene. V and J are TRBV5-1 and TRBJ1-1; no clear D gene. The CDR3 length is 15 residues. Trimming removed 6 bases at V and 0 bases at J, with 15 bases between. Per the germline V gene, CDR1 is SGHRS and CDR2 is YFSETQ. The covered CDR3 bases are TGCGCCAGCACCCCACTGTCCCTCATGAACACTGAA. As protein: CASTPLSLMNTE. The complete CDR3 sequence is CASTPLSLMNTEAFF.

A remark on this clone: The CDR3 is cut off 3 residues early in the read; its end comes from the germline J gene. This sequence joins TRBV7-8 and TRBJ1-2, with D perhaps TRBD1 (5 bases). In germline, CDR1 is SGHVS, CDR2 FQNEAQ. This CDR3 contains 13 residues. The CDR3 bases that were read are TGTGCCAGCAGCTTAGTAAGGGGTGAAGGC. Its protein product is CASSLVRGEG. The CDR3 in full is CASSLVRGEGYTF.

A remark on this clone: The CDR3 end falls 3 residues outside the read, so it is completed with the germline J gene. The V gene is TRBV4-2, the J gene TRBJ1-4, with D possibly matching TRBD1 (5 bases). V gave up 3 bases and J gave up 5 bases, with 13 bases separating them. From germline, CDR1 is LGHNA and CDR2 YNFKEQ. CDR3 length equals 15 residues. CDR3 bases read: TGTGCCAGCAGCCAGTACCAGGGAGTGAATGAAAAA. It translates to CASSQYQGVNEK. In full, the CDR3 reads CASSQYQGVNEKLFF.

Remarks on this clone: The DNA ends 3 residues before the CDR3 does, and the rest of the CDR3 is filled in from the germline J gene. This chain connects TRBV16 to TRBJ2-3; TRBD2 might be the D (6 bases). The germline V gene encodes CDR1 KGHSY and CDR2 FQNENV. The CDR3 runs 15 residues. V dropped 4 bases and J dropped 5 bases, with 16 bases sitting between them. The sequenced part of the CDR3 DNA is TGTGCCAGCAGCCGCGGCGGGATTTCCATAGATACG. Encoded protein: CASSRGGISIDT. The full CDR3 sequence reads CASSRGGISIDTQYF.

CDR3 in amino acids: CASSPGGETQYF. CDR3 DNA (partial): TGTGCCAGCTCACCAGGGGGGGAGACC. V gene TRBV18 combines with J gene TRBJ2-5, with TRBD2 as a possible D gene (6 bases). The read halts 3 residues ahead of the CDR3 end, with the missing end drawn from the germline J gene. The CDR3 runs 12 residues. The germline gives CDR1 KGHSH, CDR2 LQKENI. V was trimmed by 2 bases and J by 5 bases, leaving 6 bases between them.

Worth noting for this clone: The read terminates 3 residues ahead of where the CDR3 ends, so the germline J gene completes it. V is TRBV2 and J is TRBJ1-2; D unclear. CDR3 size: 13 residues. CDR1 is SNHLY, CDR2 FYNNEI, per germline. Partial CDR3 DNA: TGTGCCAGCATCGCGGGAGGTGACTACGAC. Its protein is CASIAGGDYD. The full CDR3 reads CASIAGGDYDYTF. Complete variable domain (other parts from reference TRBV2 and TRBJ1-2): EPEVTQTPSHQVTQMGQEVILRCVPISNHLYFYWYRQILGQKVEFLVSFYNNEISEKSEIFDDQFSVERPDGSNFTLKIRSTKLEDSAMYFCASIAGGDYDYTFGSGTRLTVV.

A note on this clone: The read gets to within 3 residues of the CDR3 end, and the germline J gene fills in the rest. V usage is TRBV7-9 and J usage is TRBJ2-1, with TRBD1 as a possible D gene (6 bases). The CDR3 totals 15 residues. With 1 base removed from V and 4 bases from J, the gap between germline ends came to 11 bases. CDR1 and CDR2 (germline): SEHNR, FQNEAQ (reference sequence). The CDR3 DNA, read in part, is TGTGCCAGCAGCTTAGGAGGGGACAAGTACAATGAG. This gives the protein CASSLGGDKYNE. The complete CDR3 sequence is CASSLGGDKYNEQFF.

As to this clone: The CDR3 extends 3 residues past the end of the read, so its final part is completed from the germline J gene. The chain has TRBV7-9 and TRBJ1-2; a weak D match, TRBD1 (6 bases). The germline gives CDR1 SEHNR, CDR2 FQNEAQ (reference sequence). This CDR3 has 13 amino acids. The sequenced part of the CDR3 DNA is TGTGCCAGCAGCACCAGGACAGACTACGAC. Amino acids: CASSTRTDYD. In full, the CDR3 is CASSTRTDYDYTF.

Note on this clone: The read halts 3 residues ahead of the CDR3 end, with the missing end drawn from the germline J gene. The rearrangement joins TRBV18 to TRBJ1-6, with D unresolved. The germline CDR1 and CDR2 sequences are KGHSH and LQKENI. V lost 2 bases and J lost 6, with 20 bases in between. CDR3 size: 18 residues. The CDR3 reads CASSPIDFSGSLNSPLHF. CDR3 DNA (partial): TGTGCCAGCTCACCAATTGACTTCAGCGGGTCCCTTAATTCACCC.

With respect to this clone: The read comes to an end 3 residues before the CDR3 does, leaving the germline J gene to fill in the end. V is TRBV20-1 and J is TRBJ2-7; 7 bases are a match to TRBD1. This CDR3 has 13 residues. The germline gives CDR1 DFQATT, CDR2 SNEGSKA (reference sequence). V lost 2 bases, J lost 3 bases, and 4 bases stayed unmatched. The part of the CDR3 DNA that was read is TGCAGTGCTAGAAGTACAGGGGACTACGAG. Translation gives CSARSTGDYE. The whole CDR3 protein reads CSARSTGDYEQYF.

The CDR3 loop is CASSQQGANTDTQYF. The part of the CDR3 DNA that was read is TGTGCCAGCAGCCAACAGGGGGCGAACACAGATACG. The chain is built from TRBV7-2 and TRBJ2-3; 9 nucleotides match TRBD1. The read ends 3 residues early relative to the CDR3; the germline J gene fills the gap. The CDR3 extends over 15 amino acids. Germline lookup yields CDR1 SGHTA and CDR2 FQGNSA. V shed 5 bases and J 2 bases; nucleotides not matched to a gene: 5.

A note on this clone: The read terminates 3 residues before the CDR3 end, so the remaining end is supplied by the germline J gene. This sequence joins TRBV7-9 and TRBJ2-7; D might be TRBD1 (6 bases). Germline assignment: CDR1 SEHNR and CDR2 FQNEAQ (reference sequence). CDR3 length equals 13 residues. V shed 5 bases and J shed 5 bases, with 13 bases lying between them. The CDR3 DNA, read in part, is TGTGCCAGCAGCCGAATTAACAGGGACGAG. This translates into CASSRINRDE. From start to end, the CDR3 is CASSRINRDEQYF.

Remarks on this clone: The read stops 3 residues short of the end of the CDR3; the missing end is completed from the germline J gene. The chain couples TRBV2 to TRBJ2-7; 11 bases are a match to TRBD2. Germline CDR1 is SNHLY and CDR2 is FYNNEI. Trimming took 4 bases from V and 5 from J; bases not matched to a gene: 16. The CDR3 has 18 residues. The DNA read from the CDR3 is TGTGCCAGCAGTGGCGGTAGCGGGAGGGCCAGGGTAGGGGACGAG. Amino acids: CASSGGSGRARVGDE. The whole CDR3 sequence is CASSGGSGRARVGDEQYF.

Comments on this clone: The read falls 3 residues short of the CDR3 end, and the missing part is taken from the germline J gene. This chain links TRBV20-1 with TRBJ1-5; D perhaps matches TRBD1 (5 bases). Germline V CDR1 and CDR2: DFQATT, SNEGSKA (reference sequence). Trimming removed 0 bases from V and 9 bases from J, with 18 bases in between. The length of the CDR3 is 15 residues. The CDR3 bases that were read are TGCAGTGCTAGAGATCAGGGAGGGTGGGACTTGCCC. Translation: CSARDQGGWDLP. Given in full, the CDR3 is CSARDQGGWDLPQHF.

As concerns this clone: The read halts 3 residues ahead of the CDR3 end, with the missing end drawn from the germline J gene. This chain joins TRBV5-1 and TRBJ2-2, with a weak D call TRBD1 (6 bases). The CDR3 consists of 15 residues. CDR1 SGHRS and CDR2 YFSETQ come from the germline V gene. The CDR3 sequence is CASSTRQVGNSPLFF. Incomplete CDR3 DNA: TGCGCCAGCAGCACCCGACAGGTGGGTAATTCACCG.

On this clone: The missing CDR3 end, 3 residues past where the read stops, is filled in from the germline J gene. J is TRBJ2-4 and V is TRBV20-1; 12 positions match TRBD2. The CDR3 sequence is 18 residues long. Germline V CDR1 and CDR2: DFQATT, SNEGSKA (reference sequence). The V and J ends lost 6 bases and 0 bases, in that order; junction bases with no gene match: 12. CDR3 bases read: TGCAGTGCAAAACCGGGACTAGCGGGCAGATTAGCCAAAAACATT. Its protein product is CSAKPGLAGRLAKNI. The whole CDR3 reads CSAKPGLAGRLAKNIQYF.